The 30 T cell receptor beta chains presented below share a single source sample, sequenced in a study of Ad26.COV2.S vaccination and SARS-CoV-2 variants. Method: immunoSEQ multiplex PCR; TCRdb's copy keeps in-frame clones and lacks some. The repertoire holds more than 300,000 clones, with about 86% as singletons. Specified treatment: some 20 received Ad26.COV2.S at low or high dose, single or two shots; about 5 received placebo; per-sample allocation not given. Material that was analyzed had been drawn on day 63 after the first vaccine or placebo injection. Sequences were derived from peripheral blood, sampled in a trial of Ad26.COV2.S vaccine versus placebo. These TCRs come from a person between 18 and 65 years old who received the Ad26.COV2.S COVID-19 vaccine or a placebo.

This clone was counted once. V usage is TRBV5-5 and J usage is TRBJ1-3; D is uncertain. CDR1 SGHKS and CDR2 YYEKEE come from the germline V gene (reference sequence). The CDR3 loop spans 12 amino acids. Trimming removed 2 bases from V and 4 bases from J, with 4 bases in between. The CDR3 loop reads CASSLGGNTIYF. In DNA form, the CDR3 reads TGTGCCAGCAGCTTAGGGGGAAACACCATATATTTT.

DNA for the CDR3: TGCGCCAGCAGCCATTCCGACAGTGGGTATGGCTACACCTTC. It specifies CASSHSDSGYGYTF. The chain employs TRBV4-3 and TRBJ1-2; perhaps TRBD1 as D (5 bases). Germline CDR1 is LGHNA and CDR2 is YSLEER. The CDR3 extends over 14 amino acids. V lost 3 bases and J lost 5, with 13 bases in between.

The chain links TRBV5-4 to TRBJ2-2; 11 bases agree with TRBD2. This CDR3 has 16 residues. J gave up 7 bases and V 0 bases, and 5 bases lay outside the gene matches. Germline V gene lookup returns CDR1 SGHNT and CDR2 YYREEE (reference sequence). The CDR3 here is CASSLGLAGRGGELFF. In nucleotides, the CDR3 is TGTGCCAGCAGCTTGGGACTAGCGGGGAGGGGCGGGGAGCTGTTTTTT. Looking up the rest from reference TRBV5-4 and TRBJ2-2 gives the full variable domain: ETGVTQSPTHLIKTRGQQVTLRCSSQSGHNTVSWYQQALGQGPQFIFQYYREEENGRGNFPPRFSGLQFPNYSSELNVNALELDDSALYLCASSLGLAGRGGELFFGEGSRLTVL.

The J gene is TRBJ1-6, the V gene TRBV7-9; D possibly corresponds to TRBD1 (6 bases). Germline V gene lookup returns CDR1 SEHNR and CDR2 FQNEAQ (reference sequence). The CDR3 covers 15 residues. V was trimmed by 5 bases and J by 5 bases, leaving 13 bases between them. CDR3 residues: CASSLQGMNNSPLHF. The CDR3, as DNA: TGTGCCAGCAGCCTACAGGGTATGAATAATTCACCCCTCCACTTT.

The gene calls are TRBV7-8 and TRBJ1-2, with D maybe TRBD1 (6 bases). CDR3 length: 15 amino acids. V was pared by 2 bases and J by 4 bases, with 14 bases between. Germline CDR1 is SGHVS and CDR2 is FQNEAQ. The CDR3 DNA sequence: TGTGCCAGCAGCTTACAAGCAACAGGGCTCTATGGCTACACCTTC. Translated: CASSLQATGLYGYTF.

In its sample, this clone was seen a few times. The chain carries TRBV7-6 and TRBJ2-7, with 9 bases matching TRBD2. V gave up 5 bases and J gave up 7 bases; unmatched junction bases: 6. CDR1 and CDR2 (germline): SGHVS, FNYEAQ. The CDR3 spans 13 residues. Here the CDR3 DNA reads TGTGCCAGCAGCAACCTCGCGGGGGGGGAGCAGTACTTC. The encoded protein is CASSNLAGGEQYF. The full variable domain, completed using reference TRBV7-6 and TRBJ2-7, is GAGVSQSPRYKVTKRGQDVALRCDPISGHVSLYWYRQALGQGPEFLTYFNYEAQQDKSGLPNDRFSAERPEGSISTLTIQRTEQRDSAMYRCASSNLAGGEQYFGPGTRLTVT.

The chain couples TRBV5-6 to TRBJ1-5, with 8 bases lining up with TRBD1. The CDR3 spans 14 residues. Germline V lookup: CDR1 SGHDT, CDR2 YYEEEE. Trimming cost V 5 bases and J 6 bases; bases outside gene matches: 7. For the CDR3, the DNA is TGTGCCAGCAGTTTGAAACAGGGGGGTCAGCCCCAGCATTTT. Translation gives CASSLKQGGQPQHF.

The chain recombines TRBV7-2 with TRBJ1-3; a possible D gene is TRBD1 (5 bases). This CDR3 has 10 amino acids. Germline lookup yields CDR1 SGHTA and CDR2 FQGNSA. Trimming stripped 11 bases from V and 8 bases from J, with 10 bases between. The CDR3 sequence: CARRGDTIYF. For the CDR3, the DNA is TGTGCCCGCCGGGGGGACACCATATATTTT.

The chain joins TRBV6-5 to TRBJ1-2, with no clear D. Germline CDR1 MNHEY, CDR2 SVGAGI. The germline V and J ends were trimmed by 4 bases and 5 bases, with 11 bases remaining between them. CDR3 length: 13 amino acids. DNA of the CDR3: TGTGCCAGCAGTTTGGGGTGGAGGTATGGCTACACCTTC. Amino acid sequence: CASSLGWRYGYTF.

The chain carries TRBV7-2 and TRBJ2-3; tentatively, D is TRBD1 or TRBD2 (5 bases each). This CDR3 has 15 residues. The germline V gene has CDR1 SGHTA and CDR2 FQGNSA. Trimming cost V 1 base and J 4 bases, with 12 bases left between them. The CDR3 is CASSLVSGTADTQYF. DNA for the CDR3: TGTGCCAGCAGCTTAGTCTCCGGGACCGCAGATACGCAGTATTTT.

The chain carries TRBV2 and TRBJ1-3; 7 bases match TRBD1. J gave up 4 bases and V 7 bases, and 10 bases lay outside the gene matches. This CDR3 has 15 amino acids. Germline CDR1 and CDR2: SNHLY and FYNNEI. The CDR3 bases are TGTGCCAGCAACCCCCAGACAGGGCTCGGAAACACCATATATTTT. This translates into CASNPQTGLGNTIYF.

This clone appeared many times. This rearrangement joins TRBV3-1 (or the pseudogene TRBV3-2) to TRBJ1-1, with TRBD1 as a possible D gene (5 bases). V gave up 0 bases and J gave up 10 bases, with 24 bases separating them. The CDR3 consists of 17 residues. Per germline, CDR1 LGHDT and CDR2 YNNKEL (reference sequence). As DNA, the CDR3 is TGTGCCAGCAGCCAAGATTTTTGGGCAGGGAAGCTGGCAGGAGCTTTCTTT. Its translation: CASSQDFWAGKLAGAFF.

The chain employs TRBV6-1 and TRBJ2-6; the D is unclear. Trimming removed 1 base from V and 2 bases from J, with 6 bases in between. Germline loops: CDR1 MNHNS, CDR2 SASEGT. This CDR3 has 15 residues. DNA of the CDR3: TGTGCCAGCAGTGAAGGGTGGGCTGGGGCCAACGTCCTGACTTTC. Translated, it gives CASSEGWAGANVLTF.

This clone was counted between two and nine times. This sequence joins TRBV6-5 and TRBJ1-1; 8 nucleotides agree with TRBD1. The J segment lost 7 bases and the V segment lost 6 bases, leaving 10 bases of the junction unmatched. CDR3 length equals 14 residues. The germline gives CDR1 MNHEY, CDR2 SVGAGI. The CDR3 reads CASRTGQAKLEAFF. CDR3 sequence (DNA): TGTGCCAGCAGGACGGGACAGGCTAAACTTGAAGCTTTCTTT.

V gene TRBV5-1 combines with J gene TRBJ1-1; 12 nucleotides align to TRBD1. The CDR3 extends over 15 amino acids. Germline V gene sequence: CDR1 SGHRS, CDR2 YFSETQ. With V trimmed by 3 bases and J by 1 base, 1 base remained unmatched. The CDR3 loop reads CASSSGQGANTEAFF. The CDR3 nucleotides are TGCGCCAGCAGCTCGGGACAGGGGGCGAACACTGAAGCTTTCTTT.

The V and J genes are TRBV6-5 and TRBJ2-3, with D tentatively TRBD2 (7 bases). V lost 7 bases and J 4 bases, leaving 12 bases between the germline ends. Germline V gene lookup returns CDR1 MNHEY and CDR2 SVGAGI. The CDR3 totals 13 residues. In DNA form, the CDR3 reads TGTGCCAGCACGCGGGGGCCGGCAGATACGCAGTATTTT. It codes for CASTRGPADTQYF.

CDR3 bases: TGTGCCAGCAGTACCCCTCGACTAGCCACAGATACGCAGTATTTT. Translation gives CASSTPRLATDTQYF. This chain connects TRBV6-2 or TRBV6-3 to TRBJ2-3; 7 bases are shared with TRBD2. In germline, CDR1 is MNHEY, CDR2 SVGEGT. The CDR3 has 15 amino acids. V lost 5 bases, J lost 2 bases, and 7 bases stayed unmatched.

V and J are TRBV3-1 (or the pseudogene TRBV3-2) and TRBJ2-1; tentative D call: TRBD2 (6 bases). This CDR3 comprises 14 residues. Germline loops: CDR1 LGHDT, CDR2 YNNKEL (reference sequence). Trimming took off 3 bases at V and 7 bases at J, with 13 bases between the two ends. The CDR3 DNA reads as TGTGCCAGCAGCCATCTCGGGACTGAGAATGAGCAGTTCTTC. Encoded protein: CASSHLGTENEQFF.

V usage is TRBV6-5 and J usage is TRBJ1-4, with a tentative D call TRBD1 (6 bases). The germline CDR1 and CDR2 sequences are MNHEY and SVGAGI. V lost 2 bases to trimming and J lost 8 bases, with 12 bases between them. This CDR3 is 14 amino acids long. CDR3 loop: CASSYQTRGEKLFF. The CDR3, as DNA: TGTGCCAGCAGTTACCAAACGAGGGGGGAAAAACTGTTTTTT.

The sample holds a few counts of this clone. J is TRBJ1-2 and V is TRBV30; D may be TRBD1 (6 bases). The CDR3 contains 15 residues. Germline V gene sequence: CDR1 GTSNPN, CDR2 SVGIG (reference sequence). Trimming stripped 3 bases from V and 1 base from J, with 15 bases between. In nucleotides, the CDR3 is TGTGCCTGGAGGTTGGGAGGGGGACTTAACTATGGCTACACCTTC. Residues: CAWRLGGGLNYGYTF. The variable domain in full, completed from reference TRBV30 and TRBJ1-2, reads SQTIHQWPATLVQPVGSPLSLECTVEGTSNPNLYWYRQAAGRGLQLLFYSVGIGQISSEVPQNLSASRPQDRQFILSSKKLLLSDSGFYLCAWRLGGGLNYGYTFGSGTRLTVV.

This clone was detected a few times. The chain combines TRBV7-9 with TRBJ1-4; D not certain. The CDR3 is 13 amino acids. Germline V lookup: CDR1 SEHNR, CDR2 FQNEAQ (reference sequence). V was shortened by 2 bases and J by 8 bases, with 9 bases between the two germline ends. In DNA, the CDR3 is TGTGCCAGCAGCTTAAATTCTAGGGAAAAACTGTTTTTT. Encoded protein: CASSLNSREKLFF.

This chain joins TRBV4-3 and TRBJ2-3; D possibly corresponds to TRBD1 (6 bases). V was cut by 4 bases and J by 1 base, with 15 bases left in between. This CDR3 comprises 16 residues. The germline V gene encodes CDR1 LGHNA and CDR2 YSLEER. The CDR3 is CASSPGNAGGTDTQYF. The DNA of the CDR3 is TGCGCCAGCAGCCCAGGAAACGCAGGGGGCACAGATACGCAGTATTTT.

This rearrangement joins TRBV18 to TRBJ2-1; no clear D. CDR3 length: 17 amino acids. The V and J ends lost 0 bases and 6 bases respectively, with 18 bases between them. The V gene's germline CDR1 is KGHSH and CDR2 LQKENI. CDR3 sequence: CASSPPFPGGISNEQFF. CDR3 DNA: TGTGCCAGCTCACCACCTTTCCCAGGTGGTATTAGCAATGAGCAGTTCTTC. Supplemented by reference TRBV18 and TRBJ2-1, the full variable domain reads NAGVMQNPRHLVRRRGQEARLRCSPMKGHSHVYWYRQLPEEGLKFMVYLQKENIIDESGMPKERFSAEFPKEGPSILRIQQVVRGDSAAYFCASSPPFPGGISNEQFFGPGTRLTVL.

The chain uses TRBV19 and TRBJ2-7; the D gene is possibly TRBD2 (5 bases). The V end lost 6 bases, the J end lost 0 bases, and 15 bases lay between the germline ends. The CDR3 is made up of 15 amino acids. CDR1 and CDR2 from the germline V gene are LNHDA and SQIVND (reference sequence). CDR3 DNA: TGTGCCAGTAGCCCCCAAGGCACTAGCTCCTACGAGCAGTACTTC. Amino acids: CASSPQGTSSYEQYF.

The chain uses TRBV6-5 and TRBJ2-2; no definite D call. The germline V gene encodes CDR1 MNHEY and CDR2 SVGAGI. There are 14 residues in the CDR3. Trimming left V 5 bases short and J 4 bases short, with 11 bases between. CDR3 sequence reads: CASSRVGITGELFF. In DNA form, the CDR3 reads TGTGCCAGCAGTAGGGTAGGGATCACCGGGGAGCTGTTTTTT.

This chain connects TRBV3-1 (or the pseudogene TRBV3-2) to TRBJ1-3, with a weak D call TRBD1 (6 bases). Germline loops: CDR1 LGHDT, CDR2 YNNKEL (reference sequence). Trimming shortened V by 4 bases and J by 2 bases, and 12 bases separated the two germline ends. This CDR3 contains 15 residues. CDR3 DNA sequence: TGTGCCAGCAGCCTCACAGGGAATGCTGGAAACACCATATATTTT. Amino acids: CASSLTGNAGNTIYF.

This clone was seen only a few times. The V call is TRBV11-2, the J call TRBJ2-7, with D unresolved. V was shortened by 1 base and J by 6 bases, with 7 bases between the two germline ends. The CDR3 is made up of 12 amino acids. Germline CDR1 is SGHAT and CDR2 is FQNNGV. CDR3 in amino acids: CASSLGWVEQYF. In DNA form, the CDR3 reads TGTGCCAGCAGCTTAGGATGGGTCGAGCAGTACTTC. Supplemented by reference TRBV11-2 and TRBJ2-7, the full variable domain reads EAGVAQSPRYKIIEKRQSVAFWCNPISGHATLYWYQQILGQGPKLLIQFQNNGVVDDSQLPKDRFSAERLKGVDSTLKIQPAKLEDSAVYLCASSLGWVEQYFGPGTRLTVT.

About this clone: Distinct nucleotide sequences in the sample also encode this CDR3. The rearrangement links TRBV5-1 to TRBJ1-1; 7 bases align to TRBD1. This CDR3 region has 15 residues. V shed 2 bases and J 2 bases; nucleotides not matched to a gene: 6. CDR1 is SGHRS and CDR2 is YFSETQ in the germline V gene. The CDR3 sequence is CASSLGGTANTEAFF. CDR3 nucleotide sequence: TGCGCCAGCAGCTTAGGCGGGACAGCAAACACTGAAGCTTTCTTT.

The rearrangement links TRBV7-2 to TRBJ2-1, with 11 bases that match TRBD2. Germline-derived CDR1 and CDR2 are SGHTA and FQGNSA. This CDR3 has 17 residues. V lost 0 bases to trimming and J lost 9 bases; unmatched junction nucleotides: 10. The CDR3 sequence: CASSLASSGGARGEQFF. DNA for the CDR3: TGTGCCAGCAGCTTAGCGAGTAGCGGGGGGGCCAGGGGTGAGCAGTTCTTC.

V gene TRBV4-3 combines with J gene TRBJ2-2, with unresolved D. V was cut by 2 bases and J by 6 bases, with 10 bases left in between. CDR1 LGHNA and CDR2 YSLEER come from the germline V gene. The CDR3 spans 14 residues. The CDR3: CASSQRMGAGELFF. CDR3 DNA sequence: TGCGCCAGCAGCCAAAGAATGGGTGCCGGGGAGCTGTTTTTT.